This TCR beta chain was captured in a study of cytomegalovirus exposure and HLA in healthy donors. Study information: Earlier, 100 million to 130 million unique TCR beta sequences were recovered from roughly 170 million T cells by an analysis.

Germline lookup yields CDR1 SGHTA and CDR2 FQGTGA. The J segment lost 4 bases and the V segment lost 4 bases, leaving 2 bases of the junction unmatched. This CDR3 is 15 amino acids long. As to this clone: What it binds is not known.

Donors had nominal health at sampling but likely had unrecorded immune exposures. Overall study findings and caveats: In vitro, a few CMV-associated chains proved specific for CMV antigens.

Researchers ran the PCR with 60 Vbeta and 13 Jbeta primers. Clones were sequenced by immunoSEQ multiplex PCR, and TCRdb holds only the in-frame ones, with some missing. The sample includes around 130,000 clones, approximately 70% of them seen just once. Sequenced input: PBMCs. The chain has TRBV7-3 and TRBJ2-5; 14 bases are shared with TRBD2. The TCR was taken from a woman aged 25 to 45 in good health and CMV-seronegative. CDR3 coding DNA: TGTGCCAGCAGCTCGACTAGCGGGGGGGCAGAGACCCAGTACTTC. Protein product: CASSSTSGGAETQYF.